This TCR beta chain emerged from a study of T cell repertoires in cytomegalovirus infection. Across the study: Matching HLA type and CMV infection were both indicated by public TCR beta signatures.

The CDR3 has 12 amino acids. Germline V gene data show CDR1 as SGHNT and CDR2 as YYREEE (reference sequence). V was shortened by 4 bases and J by 4 bases, with 7 bases between the two germline ends. Study findings and constraints: Using cumulative public TCR beta family frequency, the authors identified those who carried CMV together with the relevant HLA.

This clonotype was counted at least ten times. Its antigen is not known. TCRdb processed the reads anew with MiXCR; each CDR3 protein has one entry. The sample has under 100,000 distinct CDR3 sequences; 3% to 4.5% are singletons. The receptor was isolated from a human donor in good health (CMV status not recorded). Some clones in this sample may be carry-over from other donors' samples. Sequenced material: PBMCs. V and J are TRBV5-4 and TRBJ2-3; no firm D call. The CDR3 bases are TGTGCCAGCAGCGGGTCTTCAGATACGCAGTATTTT. Translated, it gives CASSGSSDTQYF.